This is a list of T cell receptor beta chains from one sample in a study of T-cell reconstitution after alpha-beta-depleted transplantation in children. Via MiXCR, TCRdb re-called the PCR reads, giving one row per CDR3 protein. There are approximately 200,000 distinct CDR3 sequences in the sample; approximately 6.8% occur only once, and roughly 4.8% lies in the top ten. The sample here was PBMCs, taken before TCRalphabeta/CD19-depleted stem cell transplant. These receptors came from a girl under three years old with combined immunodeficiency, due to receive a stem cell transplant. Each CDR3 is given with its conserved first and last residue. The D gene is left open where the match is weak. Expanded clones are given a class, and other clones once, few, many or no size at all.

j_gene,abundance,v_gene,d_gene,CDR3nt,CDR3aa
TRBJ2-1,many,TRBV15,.,TGTGCCACCAGCCCAAATGGGAATGAGCAGTTCTTC,CATSPNGNEQFF
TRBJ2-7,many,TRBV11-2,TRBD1,TGTGCCAGCAGGCTTACATTTGGACAGGGGGCGGACGAGCAGTACTTC,CASRLTFGQGADEQYF
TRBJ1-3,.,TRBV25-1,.,TGTGCCAGCAGGGACTCAGGGCAACCTGGAAACACCATATATTTT,CASRDSGQPGNTIYF
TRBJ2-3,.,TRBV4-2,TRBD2,TGTGCCAGCAGCCAAGATTGGGGACTAGCGGGGTCACGCACAGATACGCAGTATTTT,CASSQDWGLAGSRTDTQYF
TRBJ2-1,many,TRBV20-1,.,TGCAGTGCCCGGAGTTTGGCATCTAGCTCCTACAATGAGCAGTTCTTC,CSARSLASSSYNEQFF
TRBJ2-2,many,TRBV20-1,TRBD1,TGCAGTGCTAGAGGACAGGGGTTCCTCACCGGGGAGCTGTTTTTT,CSARGQGFLTGELFF
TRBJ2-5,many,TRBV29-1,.,TGCAGCGCTGGAGAGACCCAGTACTTC,CSAGETQYF
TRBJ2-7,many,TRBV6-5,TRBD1,TGTGCCAGCACTAAGGGACAGTCCTACGAGCAGTACTTC,CASTKGQSYEQYF
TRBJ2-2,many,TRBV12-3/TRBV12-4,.,TGTGCCAGCAGTTTGGGCATATCGAACACCGGGGAGCTGTTTTTT,CASSLGISNTGELFF
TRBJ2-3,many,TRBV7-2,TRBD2,TGTGCCAGCAGCGGGATGGGTAGCGGGAGTACAGATACGCAGTATTTT,CASSGMGSGSTDTQYF
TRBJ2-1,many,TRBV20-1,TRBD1,TGCAGTGCTAGACCCCTCTCCGGACAGGGGATTTACAATGAGCAGTTCTTC,CSARPLSGQGIYNEQFF
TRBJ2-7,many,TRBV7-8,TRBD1,TGTGCCAGCAGCAAAGCCGGGACAGAGCCCTACGAGCAGTACTTC,CASSKAGTEPYEQYF
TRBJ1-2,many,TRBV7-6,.,TGTGCCAGCAGCTTAATTGTTGGGGACCTTCCGTATGGCTACACCTTC,CASSLIVGDLPYGYTF
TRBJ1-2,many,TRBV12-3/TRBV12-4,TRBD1,TGTGCCAGCTACGGGACAGGGTACTATGGCTACACCTTC,CASYGTGYYGYTF
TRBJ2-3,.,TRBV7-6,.,TGTGCCAGCAGCTTAGGGCCCCTCCGCGCGGGGAGCACAGATACGCAGTATTTT,CASSLGPLRAGSTDTQYF
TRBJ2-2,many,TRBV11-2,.,TGTGCCATTTCTGTCGGCGGGGAGCTGTTTTTT,CAISVGGELFF
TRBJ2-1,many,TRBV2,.,TGTGCCAGTCCTAGCCTCCCGGGTGGACATGAGCAGTTCTTC,CASPSLPGGHEQFF
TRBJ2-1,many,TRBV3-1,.,TGTGCCAGCGGTAGCAGTAACTACAATGAGCAGTTCTTC,CASGSSNYNEQFF
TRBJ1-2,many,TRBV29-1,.,TGCAGCGGCATAGCTAACTATGGCTACACCTTC,CSGIANYGYTF
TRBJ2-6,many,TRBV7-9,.,TGTGCCAGCAGCTTAGTTGCCAGAGTAGGTACCTCCTCTGGGGCCAACGTCCTGACTTTC,CASSLVARVGTSSGANVLTF
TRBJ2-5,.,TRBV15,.,TGTGCCACCAGAGGACCAGGGACTCCGAACCTCTTCCAAGAGACCCAGTACTTC,CATRGPGTPNLFQETQYF
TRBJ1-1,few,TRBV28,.,TGTGCCAGCAGTTTATTTTTGGGGGTGAACACTGAAGCTTTCTTT,CASSLFLGVNTEAFF
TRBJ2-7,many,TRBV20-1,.,TGCAGTGCTACAAAAGGAGCCTACGAGCAGTACTTC,CSATKGAYEQYF
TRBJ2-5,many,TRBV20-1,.,TGCAGTGCAGAGAGTACAGGGAGGAAAGAGACCCAGTACTTC,CSAESTGRKETQYF
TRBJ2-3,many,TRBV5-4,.,TGTGCCAGCAGCCTGGAGGGGACAGCCGTAGATACGCAGTATTTT,CASSLEGTAVDTQYF
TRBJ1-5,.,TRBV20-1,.,TGCAGTGCTGTAGGTTCTGACAAGCCTCAAAATCAGCCCCAGCATTTT,CSAVGSDKPQNQPQHF
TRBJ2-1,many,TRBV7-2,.,TGTGCCAGCAGCTTAGCTGGGACCCTCCGGGATGAGCAGTTCTTC,CASSLAGTLRDEQFF
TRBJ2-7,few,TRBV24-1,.,TGTGCCACCAGCGGCCCGCGACAGGCCGCCTACGAGCAGTACTTC,CATSGPRQAAYEQYF
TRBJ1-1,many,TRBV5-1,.,TGCGCCAGCAGCTTTTCACCAGGTACTGAAGCTTTCTTT,CASSFSPGTEAFF
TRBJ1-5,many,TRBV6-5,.,TGTGCCAGCAGTTCGGCAGGGGAGCTTTTCAATCAGCCCCAGCATTTT,CASSSAGELFNQPQHF
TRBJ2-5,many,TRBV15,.,TGTGCCACCAGCAGAGATCGGGCAGGACTCCAAGAGACCCAGTACTTC,CATSRDRAGLQETQYF
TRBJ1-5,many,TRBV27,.,TGTGCCAGTAGGGGGGGAAATCAGCCCCAGCATTTT,CASRGGNQPQHF
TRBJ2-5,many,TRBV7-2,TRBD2,TGTGCCAGCAGCTTAGGAGGGACTAGGGCTGAGACCCAGTACTTC,CASSLGGTRAETQYF
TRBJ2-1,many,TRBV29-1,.,TGCAGCGTTGCGGACTCCCGTTACAATGAGCAGTTCTTC,CSVADSRYNEQFF
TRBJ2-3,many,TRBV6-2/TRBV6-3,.,TGTGCCAGCAGTAGCCGGGATCTCACGAAAACTTCAGATACGCAGTATTTT,CASSSRDLTKTSDTQYF
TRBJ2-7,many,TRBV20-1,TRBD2,TGCAGTGCTTCCCCCGTCGGACTAGGGAACTACGAGCAGTACTTC,CSASPVGLGNYEQYF
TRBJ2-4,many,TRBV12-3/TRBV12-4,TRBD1,TGTGCCAGCAGTTTTGGTACGGGACAGGCCTTC,CASSFGTGQAF
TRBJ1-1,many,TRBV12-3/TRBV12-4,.,TGTGCCAGCAGTTTTAGGGCGACCACTGAAGCTTTCTTT,CASSFRATTEAFF
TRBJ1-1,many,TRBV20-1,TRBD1,TGCAGTGCCAGGGACAGGGTGAGGGATCCTGAAGCTTTCTTT,CSARDRVRDPEAFF
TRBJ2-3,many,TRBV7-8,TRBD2,TGTGCCAGCAGCTTAGAGGTCGGGCTAGCGGGGCTCACAGATACGCAGTATTTT,CASSLEVGLAGLTDTQYF
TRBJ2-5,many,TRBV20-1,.,TGCAGTGCTAGAGATGCCCGGGGGAACCAAGAGACCCAGTACTTC,CSARDARGNQETQYF
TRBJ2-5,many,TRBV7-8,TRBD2,TGTGCCAGCAGCTCCCCACTAGCGGGGTGGGAGACCCAGTACTTC,CASSSPLAGWETQYF
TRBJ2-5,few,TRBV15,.,TGTGCCACCAGCAGAGTTCCCAGGAGGTACCAAGAGACCCAGTACTTC,CATSRVPRRYQETQYF
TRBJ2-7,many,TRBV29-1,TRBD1,TGCAGCGTCCGGGACAGGGGAGGTGGGCTTACCTACGAGCAGTACTTC,CSVRDRGGGLTYEQYF
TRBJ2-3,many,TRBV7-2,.,TGTGCCAGCAGCTTTCGGGCGAACCCACAGGATACGCAGTATTTT,CASSFRANPQDTQYF
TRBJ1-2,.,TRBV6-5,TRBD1,TGTGCCAGCAGTTCTGGACAGGGACTCTACTATGGCTACACCTTC,CASSSGQGLYYGYTF
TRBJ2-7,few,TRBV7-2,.,TGTGCCAGCAGTTTAGTTTCCGCAGGGGCTTTCAACGAGCAGTACTTC,CASSLVSAGAFNEQYF
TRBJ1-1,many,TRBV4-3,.,TGCGCCAGCAGCCAGCACACGGGGAGATTTGAAGCTTTCTTT,CASSQHTGRFEAFF
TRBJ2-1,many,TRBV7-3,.,TGTGCCAGCAGCCAAAGCTCGGGACACCTAATCTACAATGAGCAGTTCTTC,CASSQSSGHLIYNEQFF
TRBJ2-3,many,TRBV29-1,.,TGCAGCGTGCCCCTCGGCCACGCCCTACCGGGTACGCAGTATTTT,CSVPLGHALPGTQYF
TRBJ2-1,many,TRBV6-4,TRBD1,TGTGCCAGCAGTCTCCGGGACAGGATGGTTAATGAGCAGTTCTTC,CASSLRDRMVNEQFF
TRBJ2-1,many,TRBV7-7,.,TGTGCTAGCAGCAAACGGGAGCAATCGGATGAGCAGTTCTTC,CASSKREQSDEQFF
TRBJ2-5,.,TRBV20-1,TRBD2,TGCTGTGCTAGAGCCCCTTTGATCGCTAGCGGGGGGGGGTACCAAGAGACCCAGTACTTC,CCARAPLIASGGGYQETQYF
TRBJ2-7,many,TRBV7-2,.,TGTGCCAGCAGCCCCCCGGGTCGATACGAGCAGTACTTC,CASSPPGRYEQYF
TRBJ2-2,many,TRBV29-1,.,TGCAGCGTTGATCAGGGTGTCGGTGTCACCGGGGAGCTGTTTTTT,CSVDQGVGVTGELFF
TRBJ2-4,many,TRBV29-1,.,TGCAGCGTTGTGCCCAGGGGTAAAAACATTCAGTACTTC,CSVVPRGKNIQYF